This TCR beta chain was captured in a study of T-cell reconstitution after alpha-beta-depleted transplantation in children. J lost 0 bases, V lost 6 bases, and 6 bases had no gene match. This CDR3 has 15 amino acids. Unique molecular identifiers were incorporated during preparation of the TCRbeta library. TCRdb ran MiXCR on the PCR reads and lists one entry per CDR3 protein. The sample carries about 58,000 distinct CDR3 sequences, 44% recorded once. This sequence originates from a male patient aged 10 to 17 who had a stem cell transplant for acute lymphoblastic leukemia, so the T cells may come from the graft donor. Source: PBMCs, mostly from graft donor cells, taken 360 days after TCRalphabeta/CD19-depleted stem cell transplant. The chain has TRBV12-3 or TRBV12-4 and TRBJ2-3; 7 bases match TRBD1. CDR3 nucleotides: TGTGCCAGCAGCCCTACGACAGGGAGCACAGATACGCAGTATTTT. This translates into CASSPTTGSTDTQYF.